This record covers a single T cell receptor beta chain. Its antigen is unknown. Sequenced by immunoSEQ multiplex PCR; TCRdb stores in-frame clones only, minus some. The sample holds around 130,000 clones, 80% to 90% seen once. The sample comes from a study of T cells in localized non-small cell lung cancer. The study's findings and limits: The appearance of a median approximately 55 of the top 100 tumor clones was seen in adjacent lung. Adjacent uninvolved lung tissue had the highest T cell clonality, exceeding tumor.

The sample here was peripheral blood, taken before any cancer treatment. This sequence was found in a female donor aged 60 or older with stage I lung adenocarcinoma.

This chain's CDR3 is CASSFRTGGHYGYTF. In nucleotides, the CDR3 is TGTGCCAGCAGTTTCCGCACAGGGGGACACTATGGCTACACCTTC. The rearrangement joins TRBV27 to TRBJ1-2, with 8 bases that match TRBD1. The CDR3 is 15 residues long. The germline V gene has CDR1 MNHEY and CDR2 SMNVEV (reference sequence). Germline trimming cut 3 bases from V and 3 bases from J; bases unmatched to any gene: 6.